The next 32 T cell receptor beta chains were all read from a single sample in a study of beta chain features in type 1 diabetes. What was sequenced were expressed TCRB transcripts, since all of the isolated RNA had been reverse transcribed. TCRdb keeps only in-frame clones here, not all; method: immunoSEQ multiplex PCR. This sample yields 150,000 to 190,000 clones, of which around 8.5% are seen a single time; nearly 0.65% belongs to the top ten. Sequences were obtained from central memory CD4+ T cells from blood. The receptors were sampled from a man between 18 and 35 years old in good health.

The rearrangement links TRBV28 to TRBJ2-7; D may be TRBD2 (6 bases). The CDR3 has 13 residues. Germline-derived CDR1 and CDR2 are MDHEN and SYDVKM. With 6 bases removed from V and 5 bases from J, the gap between germline ends came to 14 bases. The CDR3 region has the DNA TGTGCCAGCAGCCCACTCGGGGGTCACGAGCAGTACTTC. The encoded protein is CASSPLGGHEQYF.

This sequence joins TRBV7-3 and TRBJ2-2; D is perhaps TRBD1 (5 bases). Germline CDR1 is SGHTA and CDR2 is FQGTGA. V was clipped by 0 bases and J by 7 bases, with 9 bases between them. The CDR3 contains 14 residues. CDR3 amino acids: CASSLTQGIGELFF. DNA of the CDR3: TGTGCCAGCAGCTTAACGCAGGGTATCGGGGAGCTGTTTTTT. Looking up the rest from reference TRBV7-3 and TRBJ2-2 gives the full variable domain: GAGVSQTPSNKVTEKGKYVELRCDPISGHTALYWYRQSLGQGPEFLIYFQGTGAADDSGLPNDRFFAVRPEGSVSTLKIQRTERGDSAVYLCASSLTQGIGELFFGEGSRLTVL.

J is TRBJ1-1 and V is TRBV28, with TRBD1 matching 9 bases. CDR1 MDHEN and CDR2 SYDVKM come from the germline V gene. Unmatched junction bases numbered 5, after V lost 3 bases and J lost 6 bases. The CDR3 extends over 14 amino acids. The CDR3 sequence is CASSFVTGGSEAFF. CDR3 nucleotide sequence: TGTGCCAGCAGTTTCGTGACAGGGGGGTCTGAAGCTTTCTTT.

This clone was recorded many times. Relative to the germline gene, one junction end is altered; a read error may explain this. The chain is built from TRBV7-7 and TRBJ2-3; D is unresolved. Germline loops: CDR1 SSHAT, CDR2 FNYEAQ (reference sequence). The CDR3 loop spans 15 amino acids. CDR3 DNA sequence: TGTGCTAGCAGTTTAGGACCCCTAGGAACAGATACGCAGTATTTT. This gives the protein CASSLGPLGTDTQYF. The full variable domain, its missing parts supplied by reference TRBV7-7 and TRBJ2-3, is GAGVSQSPRYKVTKRGQDVTLRCDPISSHATLYWYQQALGQGPEFLTYFNYEAQPDKSGLPSDRFSAERPEGSISTLTIQRTEQRDSAMYRCASSLGPLGTDTQYFGPGTRLTVL.

The table lists this clone with a few counts. The chain carries TRBV5-1 and TRBJ2-7; 8 bases are shared with TRBD1. Germline values: CDR1 SGHRS, CDR2 YFSETQ. CDR3 length: 16 amino acids. The junction had 10 bases not matched to a gene; V was cut back by 3 bases and J by 2 bases. The CDR3 is CASSSSGGPMTYEQYF. As DNA, the CDR3 is TGCGCCAGCAGCTCCTCAGGGGGCCCGATGACCTACGAGCAGTACTTC.

The CDR3 is CASSPNPDRAGPEAFF. CDR3 DNA sequence: TGTGCCAGCTCACCTAACCCTGACAGAGCCGGGCCTGAAGCTTTCTTT. The chain has TRBV18 and TRBJ1-1, with D perhaps matching TRBD1 (5 bases). V lost 3 bases, J lost 6 bases, and 20 bases lay in between. Germline CDR1 is KGHSH and CDR2 is LQKENI. The CDR3 loop spans 16 amino acids. Full variable domain (rest looked up from reference TRBV18 and TRBJ1-1): NAGVMQNPRHLVRRRGQEARLRCSPMKGHSHVYWYRQLPEEGLKFMVYLQKENIIDESGMPKERFSAEFPKEGPSILRIQQVVRGDSAAYFCASSPNPDRAGPEAFFGQGTRLTVV.

There are a few counts of this clone. The V and J genes are TRBV19 and TRBJ2-1, with D possibly being TRBD2 (6 bases). Germline CDR1 LNHDA, CDR2 SQIVND (reference sequence). The CDR3 is made up of 15 amino acids. V was pared by 1 base and J by 4 bases, with 11 bases between. Here the CDR3 DNA reads TGTGCCAGTAGTATAGCACGGGAGAGGTACAATGAGCAGTTCTTC. Translated, it gives CASSIARERYNEQFF.

V usage is TRBV19 and J usage is TRBJ1-5; 11 positions agree with TRBD1. From germline, CDR1 is LNHDA and CDR2 SQIVND (reference sequence). V shed 9 bases, J shed 1 base, and the junction held 8 bases outside the gene matches. This CDR3 is built from 16 residues. CDR3 sequence (DNA): TGTGCCAGCAGGACAGGGGGCGGACGGAGCAATCAGCCCCAGCATTTT. Protein product: CASRTGGGRSNQPQHF.

This clone turned up a few times. The DNA of the CDR3 is TGTGCCTGGACCCCGGGCTCTGGAAACACCATATATTTT. Protein: CAWTPGSGNTIYF. The V and J genes are TRBV30 and TRBJ1-3; D remains unclear. V was shortened by 4 bases and J by 0 bases, with 7 bases between the two germline ends. The CDR3 runs 13 residues. CDR1 is GTSNPN and CDR2 is SVGIG in the germline V gene (reference sequence).

This chain joins TRBV27 and TRBJ1-5, with 11 bases aligning to TRBD1. Trimming at V came to 6 bases and at J to 9 bases, leaving 13 bases not matched to a gene. Germline V gene data show CDR1 as MNHEY and CDR2 as SMNVEV (reference sequence). This CDR3 has 16 residues. This chain's CDR3 is CASRADRGLPLGPQHF. The CDR3 DNA sequence: TGTGCCAGCAGAGCGGACAGGGGGCTCCCCCTTGGGCCCCAGCATTTT.

The chain uses TRBV28 and TRBJ2-1, with TRBD1 matching over 10 bases. The CDR3 runs to 15 residues. Germline values: CDR1 MDHEN, CDR2 SYDVKM. Germline trimming cut 5 bases from V and 6 bases from J; bases unmatched to any gene: 7. The CDR3 loop reads CASSRRQGARNEQFF. The CDR3 DNA follows: TGTGCCAGCAGTCGCCGACAGGGGGCGCGCAATGAGCAGTTCTTC.

V is TRBV11-2 and J is TRBJ2-1, with D tentatively TRBD1 (6 bases). This CDR3 is 16 amino acids long. Per the germline V gene, CDR1 is SGHAT and CDR2 is FQNNGV. V lost 4 bases and J 4 bases, leaving 17 bases between the germline ends. The CDR3 sequence: CASSSGTSQRYNEQFF. The DNA of the CDR3 is TGTGCCAGCAGCTCCGGGACATCCCAAAGATACAATGAGCAGTTCTTC.

This chain connects TRBV7-6 to TRBJ2-7; TRBD2 agrees at 12 bases. The CDR3 consists of 20 residues. Germline CDR1 and CDR2: SGHVS and FNYEAQ. V was pared by 2 bases and J by 6 bases, with 20 bases of the junction left unmatched. The CDR3 DNA is TGTGCCAGCAGCTTACGCCCACCGGGGGTCACTCGACTAGCGGGGGTCGAGCAGTACTTC. Translated: CASSLRPPGVTRLAGVEQYF.

This clone was observed a few times. The chain has TRBV7-2 and TRBJ1-1; tentative D call: TRBD1 (6 bases). Trimming took 3 bases from V and 1 from J, leaving 9 bases between them. The germline V gene has CDR1 SGHTA and CDR2 FQGNSA. This CDR3 contains 14 residues. This CDR3 reads CASSFKQGNTEAFF. The DNA of the CDR3 is TGTGCCAGCAGCTTCAAACAGGGGAACACTGAAGCTTTCTTT.

This clone was seen more than once but under ten times. The gene calls are TRBV2 and TRBJ1-1, with 8 bases fitting TRBD1. The V segment lost 6 bases and the J segment 1 base; nucleotides outside the gene matches: 10. Germline loops: CDR1 SNHLY, CDR2 FYNNEI. The CDR3 runs 16 residues. CDR3 amino acids: CASRMGLGQGNTEAFF. The CDR3 nucleotides read TGTGCCAGCAGGATGGGTTTAGGACAGGGGAACACTGAAGCTTTCTTT. Filled out from reference TRBV2 and TRBJ1-1, the complete variable domain reads EPEVTQTPSHQVTQMGQEVILRCVPISNHLYFYWYRQILGQKVEFLVSFYNNEISEKSEIFDDQFSVERPDGSNFTLKIRSTKLEDSAMYFCASRMGLGQGNTEAFFGQGTRLTVV.

The table lists this clone with a few counts. The chain carries TRBV15 and TRBJ2-3; 9 positions agree with TRBD2. The CDR3 extends over 15 amino acids. The junction had 2 bases not matched to a gene; V was cut back by 3 bases and J by 1 base. The V gene's germline CDR1 is LNHNV and CDR2 YYDKDF (reference sequence). The CDR3 loop is CATSRTSGRTDTQYF. CDR3 coding DNA: TGTGCCACCAGCAGGACTAGCGGTCGCACAGATACGCAGTATTTT.

The chain uses TRBV5-6 and TRBJ2-1; D is perhaps TRBD1 (6 bases). The length of the CDR3 is 16 residues. Deletions cut 3 bases from V and 6 bases from J, with 19 bases between. The germline V gene encodes CDR1 SGHDT and CDR2 YYEEEE. As DNA, the CDR3 is TGTGCCAGCAGCTCGGGGACAACCCGGTCAATCAATGAGCAGTTCTTC. Protein product: CASSSGTTRSINEQFF.

This clone was picked up many times. The gene calls are TRBV5-4 and TRBJ2-7; D is possibly TRBD1 (5 bases). V gave up 3 bases and J gave up 0 bases, with 10 bases separating them. The CDR3 totals 14 residues. Germline CDR1 and CDR2: SGHNT and YYREEE (reference sequence). The DNA for the CDR3 is TGTGCCAGCAGCTCAGACAGAAGCTCCTACGAGCAGTACTTC. Amino acids: CASSSDRSSYEQYF.

The chain is built from TRBV10-3 and TRBJ2-1; 7 nucleotides agree with TRBD2. The CDR3 spans 15 residues. Germline CDR1 and CDR2: ENHRY and SYGVKD. After removal of 6 bases from V and 7 bases from J, the junction contained 12 bases not matched to a gene. The CDR3 nucleotides are TGTGCCATCAGCGGGGACTACCCAAAGAGTAATGAGCAGTTCTTC. Encoded protein: CAISGDYPKSNEQFF.

This clone has more than one count but fewer than ten. The CDR3 DNA reads TGTGCCAGCAGTTTAGGGCAGGGGACTAATGAAAAACTGTTTTTT. It translates to CASSLGQGTNEKLFF. The genes are TRBV28 and TRBJ1-4, with D possibly TRBD1 on 6 matching bases. Per germline, CDR1 MDHEN and CDR2 SYDVKM. Between the trimmed V and J ends, which lost 2 bases and 2 bases, there was a span of 9 bases. The CDR3 consists of 15 residues.

This chain uses TRBV4-2 with TRBJ2-1; 8 bases align to TRBD2. V lost 0 bases to trimming and J lost 5 bases; unmatched junction nucleotides: 6. There are 16 residues in the CDR3. From germline, CDR1 is LGHNA and CDR2 YNFKEQ. This CDR3 reads CASSQEGLGGNNEQFF. CDR3 coding DNA: TGTGCCAGCAGCCAAGAGGGACTAGGGGGTAACAATGAGCAGTTCTTC.

The chain links TRBV6-5 to TRBJ2-2; D ambiguous. Germline CDR1 is MNHEY and CDR2 is SVGAGI. The germline V and J ends were trimmed by 2 bases and 0 bases, with 7 bases remaining between them. CDR3 length: 15 residues. DNA for the CDR3: TGTGCCAGCAGTTACCACAGTACGAACACCGGGGAGCTGTTTTTT. The encoded protein is CASSYHSTNTGELFF.

The J gene is TRBJ2-5, the V gene TRBV6-1; perhaps TRBD2 as D (6 bases). The CDR3 is 15 residues long. CDR1 and CDR2 (germline): MNHNS, SASEGT. The V end lost 4 bases, the J end lost 2 bases, and 14 bases lay between the germline ends. CDR3 nucleotide sequence: TGTGCCAGCAGTGGTGGACGGGGGAATCAAGAGACCCAGTACTTC. It yields the protein CASSGGRGNQETQYF.

V is TRBV28 and J is TRBJ1-1; D is ambiguous. This CDR3 spans 15 amino acids. Germline V gene sequence: CDR1 MDHEN, CDR2 SYDVKM. V lost 5 bases and J 0 bases, leaving 13 bases between the germline ends. The CDR3 protein is CASSPGKGVNTEAFF. In DNA form, the CDR3 reads TGTGCCAGCAGTCCCGGGAAAGGAGTGAACACTGAAGCTTTCTTT.

This chain joins TRBV5-1 and TRBJ2-7; 7 bases are shared with TRBD1. Losses at the gene ends were 6 bases for V and 6 bases for J; bases not matched to a gene: 12. The CDR3 sequence is 14 residues long. Germline V gene sequence: CDR1 SGHRS, CDR2 YFSETQ. CDR3 coding DNA: TGCGCCAGCACCCCAACGGGACAGCGCGGCGAGCAGTACTTC. It is translated as CASTPTGQRGEQYF.

The gene calls are TRBV4-3 and TRBJ2-3; perhaps TRBD2 as D (5 bases). The CDR3 consists of 15 residues. Germline lookup yields CDR1 LGHNA and CDR2 YSLEER. Deletions cut 4 bases from V and 6 bases from J, with 17 bases between. CDR3 DNA sequence: TGCGCCAGCAGCCTTGAGGGCCTAGTAACCGATACGCAGTATTTT. Translating gives CASSLEGLVTDTQYF.

This clone was seen a handful of times. V usage is TRBV7-8 and J usage is TRBJ2-7, with D perhaps TRBD1 (6 bases). Germline-derived CDR1 and CDR2 are SGHVS and FQNEAQ. Trimming shortened V by 4 bases and J by 4 bases, and 14 bases separated the two germline ends. The CDR3 sequence is 14 residues long. This CDR3 reads CASSSGVFPYEQYF. The DNA for the CDR3 is TGTGCCAGCAGCTCAGGGGTTTTCCCATACGAGCAGTACTTC.

Ten or more counts support this clone. The chain has TRBV29-1 and TRBJ2-2, with 7 bases matching TRBD2. V dropped 2 bases and J dropped 2; count of bases not matched to a gene: 5. This CDR3 spans 15 amino acids. Germline loops: CDR1 SQVTM, CDR2 ANQGSEA. The CDR3 DNA is TGCAGCGTTGAACGGCTAGCGGCCAACACCGGGGAGCTGTTTTTT. Its translation: CSVERLAANTGELFF.

The chain recombines TRBV27 with TRBJ1-2, with 9 bases matching TRBD1. This CDR3 contains 19 residues. Germline CDR1 is MNHEY and CDR2 is SMNVEV (reference sequence). Trimming cost V 3 bases and J 6 bases; bases outside gene matches: 20. Here the CDR3 reads CASSFRRLDRGVVFNGYTF. Written as DNA, the CDR3 is TGTGCCAGCAGTTTCCGACGTCTCGACAGGGGGGTCGTGTTTAATGGCTACACCTTC.

The rearrangement uses TRBV6-5 and TRBJ1-5; D possibly corresponds to TRBD1 (5 bases). The CDR3 is 16 residues long. Germline CDR1 MNHEY, CDR2 SVGAGI. V lost 0 bases and J 3 bases, leaving 12 bases between the germline ends. CDR3 sequence (DNA): TGTGCCAGCAGTTACTCGGGGGGGACGACCAATCAGCCCCAGCATTTT. Residues: CASSYSGGTTNQPQHF.

This clone was found many times. The genes are TRBV30 and TRBJ1-5, with D perhaps TRBD1 (5 bases). V was trimmed by 1 base and J by 4 bases, leaving 11 bases between them. The CDR3 extends over 14 amino acids. Germline CDR1 GTSNPN, CDR2 SVGIG (reference sequence). This CDR3 is CAWSDQGSNQPQHF. CDR3 DNA sequence: TGTGCCTGGAGTGATCAGGGAAGTAATCAGCCCCAGCATTTT.

This clone was counted between two and nine times. J is TRBJ2-5 and V is TRBV7-3, with 9 bases fitting TRBD2. Germline CDR1 reads SGHTA; CDR2 reads FQGTGA. This CDR3 is built from 16 residues. Losses at the gene ends were 2 bases for V and 5 bases for J; bases not matched to a gene: 9. CDR3 region: CASSLPPPGLAETQYF. In nucleotides, the CDR3 is TGTGCCAGCAGCTTACCTCCTCCGGGACTAGCTGAGACCCAGTACTTC. Combining the CDR3 with reference TRBV7-3 and TRBJ2-5 gives the whole variable domain GAGVSQTPSNKVTEKGKYVELRCDPISGHTALYWYRQSLGQGPEFLIYFQGTGAADDSGLPNDRFFAVRPEGSVSTLKIQRTERGDSAVYLCASSLPPPGLAETQYFGPGTRLLVL.